This T cell receptor (beta chain) came from a study of early stage breast cancer tumors. As for the study in general: Most invasive tumors, twelve of 16, were ER+/PR+/HER2-. Approximately 10-fold was the mean read coverage per sample.

Sequencing was performed with immunoSEQ multiplex PCR; in TCRdb, only in-frame clones are kept and a portion is missing. Here the sample spans 32,000 or so clones, around 70% being singletons. The study, taken as a whole, reports: Compared with adjacent normal breast tissue, tumors showed roughly 2.5-fold greater T cell density and higher clonality.

A remark on this clone: The target antigen is unknown.

This TCR was sampled from a person aged 50-59 years with breast cancer. Sequencing was done on a sample of blood.

CDR3 amino acids: CASSKGDGSSYEQYF. The DNA of the CDR3 is TGTGCCAGCAGCAAAGGGGATGGCAGTTCCTACGAGCAGTACTTC. V is TRBV21-1 and J is TRBJ2-7. TRBV21-1 counts as a pseudogene. The CDR3 is 15 residues long.